The next 18 T cell receptor beta chains were all read from a single sample in a study of molecular identifiers for immune sequencing clone quantification. TCRdb reprocessed the PCR reads via MiXCR and lists one record per CDR3 protein. The sample has approximately 550,000 distinct CDR3 sequences, 25% seen once. The sequencing input was naive CD8+ T cells from blood, with Jurkat cell RNA spiked in. Subset given: FACS-sorted CD8+CD4-CCR7+CD45RA+ naive T cells. These receptor sequences come from a human donor in good health. Some libraries in this study had Jurkat cell RNA spiked in.

In its sample, this clonotype was seen many times. The rearrangement joins TRBV20-1 to TRBJ2-7, with D maybe TRBD2 (5 bases). Trimming pared 1 base from V and 2 bases from J, leaving 9 bases between. The CDR3 extends over 13 amino acids. Germline-derived CDR1 and CDR2 are DFQATT and SNEGSKA (reference sequence). The CDR3, as DNA: TGCAGTGCTAGAGGTCGGGGAACCTACGAGCAGTACTTC. Translation gives CSARGRGTYEQYF.

In regard to this clonotype: Relative to the germline gene, one junction end is altered; a read error may explain this. The rearrangement joins TRBV4-3 to TRBJ2-7; unclear D gene. The germline V gene encodes CDR1 LGHNA and CDR2 YSLEER. CDR3 length: 14 amino acids. CDR3 sequence reads: CASSPGQSSYKQYF. CDR3 bases: TGCGCCAGCAGCCCAGGCCAGAGCTCCTACAAGCAGTACTTC.

This chain links TRBV7-9 with TRBJ2-1, with no clear D. Trimming left V 3 bases short and J 5 bases short, with 8 bases between. CDR1 and CDR2 from the germline V gene are SEHNR and FQNEAQ (reference sequence). The CDR3 spans 13 residues. In nucleotides, the CDR3 is TGTGCCAGCAGCTTTGCAGACCACAATGAGCAGTTCTTC. Translating gives CASSFADHNEQFF.

The chain employs TRBV6-1 and TRBJ2-1; 8 nucleotides align to TRBD2. The V and J ends lost 5 bases and 0 bases, in that order; junction bases with no gene match: 6. The CDR3 has 16 amino acids. In germline, CDR1 is MNHNS, CDR2 SASEGT. This CDR3 is CASSPGTRISYNEQFF. CDR3 bases: TGTGCCAGCAGTCCCGGGACTAGGATCTCCTACAATGAGCAGTTCTTC.

This clonotype has ten or more counts. V gene TRBV6-5 combines with J gene TRBJ1-1; 9 bases are a match to TRBD1. V dropped 3 bases and J dropped 5; count of bases not matched to a gene: 4. The CDR3 is made up of 14 amino acids. Germline-derived CDR1 and CDR2 are MNHEY and SVGAGI. For the CDR3, the DNA is TGTGCCAGCAGTTATGGACAGGGGAGGACTGAAGCTTTCTTT. This codes for CASSYGQGRTEAFF.

The table lists this clonotype with many counts. This chain links TRBV11-2 with TRBJ2-1; no reliable D call. This CDR3 is built from 13 residues. Germline assignment: CDR1 SGHAT and CDR2 FQNNGV. Between the trimmed V and J ends, which lost 2 bases and 8 bases, there was a span of 10 bases. CDR3 in amino acids: CASSLSLPDEQFF. In DNA form, the CDR3 reads TGTGCCAGCAGCTTATCTTTGCCGGATGAGCAGTTCTTC.

This clonotype was seen many times. This sequence joins TRBV28 and TRBJ2-7, with D unclear. The germline V and J ends were trimmed by 2 bases and 2 bases, with 4 bases remaining between them. The CDR3 spans 12 residues. Germline CDR1 and CDR2: MDHEN and SYDVKM. The CDR3: CASSLSPYEQYF. CDR3 coding DNA: TGTGCCAGCAGTTTAAGCCCCTACGAGCAGTACTTC. The whole variable domain, filled in from reference TRBV28 and TRBJ2-7, reads DVKVTQSSRYLVKRTGEKVFLECVQDMDHENMFWYRQDPGLGLRLIYFSYDVKMKEKGDIPEGYSVSREKKERFSLILESASTNQTSMYLCASSLSPYEQYFGPGTRLTVT.

The sample holds a few counts of this clonotype. The chain couples TRBV7-9 to TRBJ1-6; 12 nucleotides agree with TRBD1. V shed 2 bases and J 9 bases; nucleotides not matched to a gene: 5. The CDR3 extends over 16 amino acids. Germline assignment: CDR1 SEHNR and CDR2 FQNEAQ (reference sequence). CDR3 nucleotide sequence: TGTGCCAGCAGCTTACAGGGGGACAGGGGGCTTTCACCCCTCCACTTT. Encoded protein: CASSLQGDRGLSPLHF.

This clonotype has at least ten counts. The chain employs TRBV19 and TRBJ1-5; D possibly corresponds to TRBD1 (5 bases). CDR3 size: 13 residues. V was cut by 3 bases and J by 7 bases, with 10 bases left in between. The germline V gene encodes CDR1 LNHDA and CDR2 SQIVND (reference sequence). The CDR3 protein is CASSMGRGQPQHF. The CDR3 DNA is TGTGCCAGTAGTATGGGTAGGGGACAGCCCCAGCATTTT. The whole variable domain, remainder taken from reference TRBV19 and TRBJ1-5, is DGGITQSPKYLFRKEGQNVTLSCEQNLNHDAMYWYRQDPGQGLRLIYYSQIVNDFQKGDIAEGYSVSREKKESFPLTVTSAQKNPTAFYLCASSMGRGQPQHFGDGTRLSIL.

This clonotype has a count of ten or more. V usage is TRBV2 and J usage is TRBJ2-3; 9 nucleotides align to TRBD2. There are 16 residues in the CDR3. The trim removed 5 bases at V and 2 bases at J, leaving 8 bases unmatched. Germline V CDR1 and CDR2: SNHLY, FYNNEI. The DNA for the CDR3 is TGTGCCAGCAGTTCCTTACTAGCGGGCCTCACAGATACGCAGTATTTT. Protein sequence: CASSSLLAGLTDTQYF.

Comments on this clonotype: Compared with germline, one end of the junction differs, possibly owing to a read error. This sequence joins TRBV9 and TRBJ1-2; weak D call: TRBD1 (5 bases). Per the germline V gene, CDR1 is SGDLS and CDR2 is YYNGEE. The CDR3 spans 13 residues. The CDR3 protein is CSSSVADSYGYTF. As DNA, the CDR3 is TGTTCCAGCAGCGTAGCCGACAGCTATGGCTACACCTTC.

The chain joins TRBV12-3 or TRBV12-4 to TRBJ1-1; D is possibly TRBD1 (6 bases). This CDR3 region has 16 residues. Trimming stripped 3 bases from V and 1 base from J, with 15 bases between. The DNA for the CDR3 is TGTGCCAGCAGTTTTTCGGGGGGCCAGCCGAACACTGAAGCTTTCTTT. Translated, it gives CASSFSGGQPNTEAFF.

In its sample, this clonotype was seen a few times. The chain has TRBV6-1 and TRBJ2-7; TRBD2 aligns across 8 bases. Germline V gene data show CDR1 as MNHNS and CDR2 as SASEGT. V shed 5 bases and J 6 bases; nucleotides not matched to a gene: 6. The CDR3 consists of 13 residues. CDR3 sequence: CASSIGGVSEQYF. CDR3 DNA: TGTGCCAGCAGTATCGGGGGGGTCAGCGAGCAGTACTTC.

The sample holds one count of this clonotype. Compared with germline, one end of the junction differs, possibly owing to a read error. V is TRBV7-3 and J is TRBJ1-5; D unclear. The CDR3 contains 16 residues. In germline, CDR1 is SGHTA, CDR2 FQGTGA. The CDR3 nucleotides read TGTGCCGGCAGCTTACGCCCCTGTTGGAGCAATCAGCCCCAGCATTTT. The encoded protein is CAGSLRPCWSNQPQHF.

Only a few counts were recorded for this clonotype. This chain joins TRBV5-4 and TRBJ2-1; 10 nucleotides line up with TRBD2. With 3 bases clipped from V and 8 bases from J, the junction kept 23 bases outside the gene matches. There are 20 residues in the CDR3. The germline CDR1 and CDR2 sequences are SGHNT and YYREEE (reference sequence). For the CDR3, the DNA is TGTGCCAGCAGCTCCCAACGCTTGCTAGCGGGAGTAAGTATCGTCGATGAGCAGTTCTTC. This translates into CASSSQRLLAGVSIVDEQFF.

This clonotype occurred a few times. The gene calls are TRBV20-1 and TRBJ2-1; 8 bases fit TRBD2. The CDR3 has 16 residues. The junction had 4 bases not matched to a gene; V was cut back by 0 bases and J by 0 bases. Germline lookup yields CDR1 DFQATT and CDR2 SNEGSKA (reference sequence). CDR3 protein: CSARDLAGSSYNEQFF. CDR3 bases: TGCAGTGCTAGAGATTTAGCGGGAAGCTCCTACAATGAGCAGTTCTTC.

This clonotype was found a few times. J is TRBJ2-7 and V is TRBV7-6, with 7 bases lining up with TRBD1. The junction had 11 bases not matched to a gene; V was cut back by 2 bases and J by 7 bases. Germline CDR1 is SGHVS and CDR2 is FNYEAQ. The CDR3 spans 15 residues. For the CDR3, the DNA is TGTGCCAGCAGCTTATTTCAGACAGGGTCGGGGGAGCAGTACTTC. It yields the protein CASSLFQTGSGEQYF.

A note on this clonotype: It may be a read error: a sequence one base away is much more abundant. The chain joins TRBV7-9 to TRBJ2-5; no firm D call. The CDR3 extends over 16 amino acids. Germline CDR1 reads SEHNR; CDR2 reads FQNEAQ (reference sequence). The CDR3 protein is CACSLIYLLNQETQYF. In nucleotides, the CDR3 is TGTGCCTGCAGCCTGATATATCTTCTAAACCAAGAGACCCAGTACTTC.